This TCR beta chain was retrieved from a study of control samples from healthy donors and cancer patients. The table came from immunoSEQ multiplex PCR; TCRdb's copy has only in-frame clones and leaves some out. The table includes around 170,000 clones, approximately 92% detected once. CDR1 is ENHRY and CDR2 is SYGVKD in the germline V gene. The CDR3 is made up of 16 amino acids. The trim removed 2 bases at V and 7 bases at J, leaving 8 bases unmatched. This TCR derives from a man in his thirties or forties in good health. The V and J genes are TRBV10-3 and TRBJ2-1; TRBD2 matches at 10 bases. Sequenced input: blood. CDR3 DNA sequence: TGTGCCATCAGTGAGAGTTCTAGCGGGAGTTTGAATGAGCAGTTCTTC. Translating gives CAISESSSGSLNEQFF.